These T cell receptor beta chains were read from a single sample in a study of blood T cell repertoires in COVID-19. Libraries were prepared by immunoSEQ multiplex PCR; TCRdb keeps only in-frame clonotypes and omits some of them. The sample lists 95,000 to 100,000 clones; over 75% were seen once. Specimen: peripheral blood. The receptors were gathered from a woman in her 30s with acute or convalescent COVID-19. CDR3s include the opening cysteine and the closing phenylalanine or tryptophan. The order of the fields is J gene, V gene, D gene, CDR3 protein. The D gene is left open where the match is weak.

J gene: TRBJ2-2
V gene: TRBV30
D gene: .
CDR3 protein: CAWRSQGIVAGELFF

J gene: TRBJ2-7
V gene: TRBV29-1
D gene: TRBD1
CDR3 protein: CLGGQGYYEQYF

J gene: TRBJ2-1
V gene: TRBV7-2
D gene: TRBD2
CDR3 protein: CASSLTSGGASSYNEQFF

J gene: TRBJ1-4
V gene: TRBV5-1
D gene: .
CDR3 protein: CASSLQGTNEKLFF

J gene: TRBJ1-2
V gene: TRBV6-5
D gene: .
CDR3 protein: CASSSSALGAGYTF

J gene: TRBJ1-3
V gene: TRBV3-1/TRBV3-2
D gene: .
CDR3 protein: CASSPTDRSGNTIYF

J gene: TRBJ1-4
V gene: TRBV29-1
D gene: TRBD1
CDR3 protein: CSVAQGEEKLFF

J gene: TRBJ1-2
V gene: TRBV7-9
D gene: TRBD1
CDR3 protein: CASSSNRGPFYGYTF

J gene: TRBJ2-7
V gene: TRBV28
D gene: .
CDR3 protein: CASRRQGGDEQYF

J gene: TRBJ2-7
V gene: TRBV5-1
D gene: TRBD2
CDR3 protein: CASRNSGGSREQYF

J gene: TRBJ2-3
V gene: TRBV27
D gene: TRBD1
CDR3 protein: CASSLQGADTQYF

J gene: TRBJ1-4
V gene: TRBV7-9
D gene: TRBD1
CDR3 protein: CASSPDRGAPTNEKLFF

J gene: TRBJ1-3
V gene: TRBV3-1/TRBV3-2
D gene: .
CDR3 protein: CASSQVEAFRNTIYF

J gene: TRBJ2-3
V gene: TRBV9
D gene: .
CDR3 protein: CASSHDKDWSTDTQYF

J gene: TRBJ2-3
V gene: TRBV30
D gene: TRBD2
CDR3 protein: CAWSRGGTDTQYF

J gene: TRBJ1-4
V gene: TRBV4-1
D gene: TRBD1
CDR3 protein: CASSQVTGGRGEKLFF

J gene: TRBJ1-6
V gene: TRBV4-1
D gene: TRBD1
CDR3 protein: CASSQMGQGSPYNSPLHF

J gene: TRBJ2-7
V gene: TRBV10-3
D gene: TRBD1
CDR3 protein: CAISESGTGEYEQYF

J gene: TRBJ2-7
V gene: TRBV4-2
D gene: TRBD2
CDR3 protein: CASSPSTSNPYEQYF

J gene: TRBJ1-1
V gene: TRBV5-1
D gene: .
CDR3 protein: CASSLDGLNTEAFF

J gene: TRBJ2-2
V gene: TRBV6-6
D gene: TRBD1
CDR3 protein: CASSYWQGDTGELFF

J gene: TRBJ2-7
V gene: TRBV4-1
D gene: .
CDR3 protein: CASSQDVESYEQYF

J gene: TRBJ2-1
V gene: TRBV19
D gene: .
CDR3 protein: CASRFQGGEQFF

J gene: TRBJ2-7
V gene: TRBV6-6
D gene: TRBD1
CDR3 protein: CASSLDREYEQYF

J gene: TRBJ1-2
V gene: TRBV7-9
D gene: TRBD1
CDR3 protein: CASSPGQINYGYTF

J gene: TRBJ1-3
V gene: TRBV7-9
D gene: .
CDR3 protein: CASSSALGGSGNTIYF

J gene: TRBJ1-2
V gene: TRBV12-3/TRBV12-4
D gene: TRBD1
CDR3 protein: CASSLGTDHGYTF

J gene: TRBJ1-1
V gene: TRBV6-6
D gene: .
CDR3 protein: CASTLDANTEAFF

J gene: TRBJ1-2
V gene: TRBV29-1
D gene: .
CDR3 protein: CSVSGLSGYGYTF

J gene: TRBJ1-2
V gene: TRBV25-1
D gene: .
CDR3 protein: CASTKGGADYGYTF

J gene: TRBJ2-7
V gene: TRBV7-8
D gene: .
CDR3 protein: CASRGGVSAHEQYF

J gene: TRBJ2-7
V gene: TRBV7-2
D gene: .
CDR3 protein: CASSLEPLQAYEQYF

J gene: TRBJ2-7
V gene: TRBV7-9
D gene: TRBD2
CDR3 protein: CASSSGTSGFYEQYF